Listed below are T cell receptor beta chains from one sample, sequenced in a study of shared clonotypes between healthy human individuals. Profiled with immunoSEQ multiplex PCR; TCRdb holds only in-frame clones, not every one. The table records approximately 1,500,000 clones, around 98% of them present only once. The sample taken for sequencing was naive CD4+ T cells sorted from blood. These receptor sequences come from a man aged 25-40 years in good health. Both conserved end residues are part of each CDR3. A D gene is named only where the DNA matches it firmly. The listing skips clone size in some rows; elsewhere it reads once, few, many or a size class.

size	V	J	D	DNA	CDR3
once	TRBV6-1	TRBJ2-5	.	TGTGCCAGCAGTGGAGGGGTTTGGGAGACCCAGTACTTC	CASSGGVWETQYF
once	TRBV10-3	TRBJ2-7	.	TGTGCCATCAGTGGGAGTGCCTACGAGCAGTACTTC	CAISGSAYEQYF
.	TRBV5-1	TRBJ2-5	.	TGCGCCAGCAGCTCAAATGAAGAGACCCAGTACTTC	CASSSNEETQYF
.	TRBV28	TRBJ1-1	.	TGTGCCAGCAGTTTTCTTTCGGGGAAAGCTTTCTTT	CASSFLSGKAFF
.	TRBV11-3	TRBJ1-4	.	TGTGCCAGCAGCTTAGATAGCGTTTACATGGGAAATGAAAAACTGTTTTTT	CASSLDSVYMGNEKLFF
.	TRBV27	TRBJ2-3	.	TGTGCCAGCAGCCTTATCCTACTTGCAAAAAGCACAGATACGCAGTATTTT	CASSLILLAKSTDTQYF
.	TRBV14	TRBJ2-2	.	TGTGCCAGCAGCCAACTGACCCGGATCACCGTTACCGGGGAGCTGTTTTTT	CASSQLTRITVTGELFF
once	TRBV9	TRBJ2-1	.	TGTGCCAGCAGCGTAAGGCTTAGTTCAGGTTCAGTCCCCTACAATGAGCAGTTCTTC	CASSVRLSSGSVPYNEQFF
.	TRBV11-3	TRBJ2-1	TRBD2	TGTGCCAGCAGCTTAGCTTTCCCTAGCGGGAGTGGGAGGGGGAATGAGCAGTTCTTC	CASSLAFPSGSGRGNEQFF
few	TRBV7-2	TRBJ2-7	.	TGTGCCAGCAGCTTATCCTACGAGCAGTACTTC	CASSLSYEQYF
once	TRBV10-3	TRBJ1-3	.	TGTGCCATCAGTGGATTGAGGGATTCTCCTGGAAACACCATATATTTT	CAISGLRDSPGNTIYF
.	TRBV19	TRBJ2-7	TRBD2	TGTGCCAGTACTATGAATGCGGGAGCTCCCTACGAGCAGTACTTC	CASTMNAGAPYEQYF
.	TRBV5-6	TRBJ2-2	TRBD2	TGTGCCAGCAGCTTGCGGGTAGCGGGAATCACCGGGGAGCTGTTTTTT	CASSLRVAGITGELFF
.	TRBV27	TRBJ2-7	.	TGTGCCAGCAGTCCCTTTACCAGGGGCAGGAGCTACGAGCAGTACTTC	CASSPFTRGRSYEQYF
.	TRBV30	TRBJ2-2	.	TGTGCCTGGATGGGCCCGGCGAACACCGGGGAGCTGTTTTTT	CAWMGPANTGELFF
.	TRBV18	TRBJ2-1	.	TGTGCCAGCTCACCACTGATGGGCCACAATGAGCAGTTCTTC	CASSPLMGHNEQFF
.	TRBV7-3	TRBJ2-1	.	TGTGCCAGCAGCTTAACGGTCGGAGGATTTAGGGGCGCGGATGAGCAGTTCTTC	CASSLTVGGFRGADEQFF
.	TRBV10-2	TRBJ2-1	TRBD1	TGCGCCAGCAGTGAGCCACAGCCGGGACAGGGTTCTGGGGATGAGCAGTTCTTC	CASSEPQPGQGSGDEQFF
.	TRBV29-1	TRBJ1-1	.	TGCAGCGTTGGGGGGCGGACTGAAGCTTTCTTT	CSVGGRTEAFF
.	TRBV6-1	TRBJ2-3	.	TGTGCCAGCAGTACCGGGTCCTACACAGATACGCAGTATTTT	CASSTGSYTDTQYF
.	TRBV7-2	TRBJ2-1	.	TGTGCCAGCAGCTTAGGCGGGGCGCAAGGTGAGCAGTTCTTC	CASSLGGAQGEQFF
.	TRBV7-9	TRBJ1-4	TRBD1	TGTGCCAGTCCGACAGGGGAAACTGAAAAACTGTTTTTT	CASPTGETEKLFF
.	TRBV25-1	TRBJ2-7	.	TGTGCCAGCAGTCCTATAGGGGTCTCCTACGAGCAGTACTTC	CASSPIGVSYEQYF
.	TRBV29-1	TRBJ2-3	TRBD1	TGCAGCGCGAAGGGGGCGGTGATAGATACGCAGTATTTT	CSAKGAVIDTQYF
.	TRBV5-4	TRBJ2-1	.	TGTGCCAGCAGCTCCGAACACGCGACTAGAGATCTCGAGCAGTTCTTC	CASSSEHATRDLEQFF
.	TRBV5-4	TRBJ2-7	.	TGTGCCAGCAGCTCGGAATCCTACGAGCAGTACTTC	CASSSESYEQYF
.	TRBV2	TRBJ1-5	.	TGTGCCAGCAGTGAGGGGGCCGCGGGGATAAGCAATCAGCCCCAGCATTTT	CASSEGAAGISNQPQHF
.	TRBV7-9	TRBJ1-2	.	TGTGCCAGCAGCTTGGATTATGGCTACACCTTC	CASSLDYGYTF
.	TRBV25-1	TRBJ2-1	.	TGTGCCAGCAGTGACTCCATAGCGCGAAGCTCCTACAATGAGCAGTTCTTC	CASSDSIARSSYNEQFF
.	TRBV5-1	TRBJ2-5	.	TGCGCCAGCAGCTTGGAGGGTAGTCCCATCCAAGAGACCCAGTACTTC	CASSLEGSPIQETQYF
.	TRBV28	TRBJ1-4	.	TGTGCCAGCAGTTTAGCCAAGAAGGTGTTTTTT	CASSLAKKVFF
.	TRBV19	TRBJ1-5	TRBD1	TGTGCCAGTAGTATTCTCTCACAGGGGAACGATCAGCCCCAGCATTTT	CASSILSQGNDQPQHF
.	TRBV4-1	TRBJ2-2	.	TGCGCCAGCAGCCAAGAGCCCGGGGAGCTGTTTTTT	CASSQEPGELFF
once	TRBV6-1	TRBJ2-7	.	TGTGCCAGCAGTGAACAATTCGGGTCCGCGCGACACGAGCAGTACTTC	CASSEQFGSARHEQYF
.	TRBV6-5	TRBJ1-1	.	TGTGCCAGCAGTTACTCCCCCGGGAACACTGAAGCTTTCTTT	CASSYSPGNTEAFF
.	TRBV7-6	TRBJ2-5	TRBD2	TGTGCCAGCAGCTTAGGTAGCGGGGCATCCGGGGAGACCCAGTACTTC	CASSLGSGASGETQYF
.	TRBV9	TRBJ2-3	.	TGTGCCAGCAGCGTAGGAGCTCTGAGCACAGATACGCAGTATTTT	CASSVGALSTDTQYF
.	TRBV5-1	TRBJ2-2	.	TGCGCCAGCAGCTTCTTAGCCTTGAACACCGGGGAGCTGTTTTTT	CASSFLALNTGELFF
.	TRBV11-2	TRBJ2-1	TRBD2	TGTGCCAGCAGCGCCCGACTAGCTTTAGTACTGAGCTCCTACAATGAGCAGTTCTTC	CASSARLALVLSSYNEQFF
.	TRBV28	TRBJ2-3	.	TGTGCCAGCAGTTCCCTTTTGGATACGCAGTATTTT	CASSSLLDTQYF
once	TRBV5-4	TRBJ1-3	TRBD1	TGTGCCAGCAGCTTGGGACAGGGCCGATCTGGAAACACCATATATTTT	CASSLGQGRSGNTIYF
.	TRBV6-5	TRBJ2-1	.	TGTGCCAGCAGTGCCCGGGATTTCTCCTACAATGAGCAGTTCTTC	CASSARDFSYNEQFF